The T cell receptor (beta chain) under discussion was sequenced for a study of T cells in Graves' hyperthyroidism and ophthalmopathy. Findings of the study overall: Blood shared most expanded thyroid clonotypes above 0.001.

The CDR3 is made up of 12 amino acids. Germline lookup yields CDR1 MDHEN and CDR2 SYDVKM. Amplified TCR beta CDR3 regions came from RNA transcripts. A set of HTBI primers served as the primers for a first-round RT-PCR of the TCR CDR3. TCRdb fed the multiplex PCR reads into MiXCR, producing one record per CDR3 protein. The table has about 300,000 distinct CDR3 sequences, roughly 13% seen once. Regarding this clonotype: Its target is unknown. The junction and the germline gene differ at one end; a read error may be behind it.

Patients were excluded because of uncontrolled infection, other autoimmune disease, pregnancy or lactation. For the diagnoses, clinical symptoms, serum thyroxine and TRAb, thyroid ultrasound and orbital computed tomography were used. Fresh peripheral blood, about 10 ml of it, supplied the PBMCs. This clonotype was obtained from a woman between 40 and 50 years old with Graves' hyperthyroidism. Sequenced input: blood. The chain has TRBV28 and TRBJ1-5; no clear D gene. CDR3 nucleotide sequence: TGTGCCAGCAGGATCAATCATCAACCCCAGCATTTT. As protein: CASRINHQPQHF.